This TCR beta chain was retrieved from a study of blood T cell repertoires in COVID-19. In the authors' methods: Reference gene primer amplification yielded estimated nucleated cell counts. Repertoires were generated with immunoSEQ multiplex PCR, while TCRdb's copy carries only in-frame clones and drops some. V, J and clone size are taken as reported in that table, and D and trimming were inferred from the DNA itself. The profile shows under 300,000 clones, roughly 86% of them singletons. Per the germline V gene, CDR1 is MNHEY and CDR2 is SVGEGT. The CDR3 is 14 amino acids. Trimming left V 1 base short and J 1 base short, with 7 bases between.

The chain employs TRBV6-2 or TRBV6-3 and TRBJ1-1; tentative D call: TRBD1 (5 bases). Sequenced sample: peripheral blood. The sequence was obtained from a woman in her 70s with active or convalescent COVID-19. CDR3 sequence (DNA): TGTGCCAGCAGTTACTGGAGGGGGAACACTGAAGCTTTCTTT. Its protein is CASSYWRGNTEAFF.